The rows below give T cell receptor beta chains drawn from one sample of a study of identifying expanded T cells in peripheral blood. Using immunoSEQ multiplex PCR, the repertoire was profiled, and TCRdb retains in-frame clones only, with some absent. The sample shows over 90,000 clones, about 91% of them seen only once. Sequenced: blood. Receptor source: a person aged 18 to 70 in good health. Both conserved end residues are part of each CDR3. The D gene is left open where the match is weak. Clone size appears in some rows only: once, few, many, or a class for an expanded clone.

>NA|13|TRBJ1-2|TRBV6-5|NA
CASSYSRVNGYTF
TGTGCCAGCAGTTACTCGAGAGTGAATGGCTACACCTTC
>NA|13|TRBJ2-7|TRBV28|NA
CASSTRTGYEQYF
TGTGCCAGCAGTACCCGAACGGGCTACGAGCAGTACTTC
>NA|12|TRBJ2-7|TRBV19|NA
CASSVFGYEQYF
TGTGCCAGTAGCGTTTTTGGATACGAGCAGTACTTC
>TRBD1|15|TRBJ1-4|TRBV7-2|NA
CASSKRTGPNEKLFF
TGTGCCAGCAGCAAAAGGACAGGACCTAATGAAAAACTGTTTTTT
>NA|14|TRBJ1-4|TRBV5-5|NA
CASSSGSEREKLFF
TGTGCCAGCAGCTCGGGATCAGAACGGGAAAAACTGTTTTTT
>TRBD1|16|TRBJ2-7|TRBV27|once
CASSPSGQGAKYEQYF
TGTGCCAGCAGTCCCTCGGGGCAGGGGGCTAAGTACGAGCAGTACTTC
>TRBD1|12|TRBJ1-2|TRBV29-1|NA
CSGKGARDGYTF
TGCAGCGGCAAGGGGGCGCGGGATGGCTACACCTTC
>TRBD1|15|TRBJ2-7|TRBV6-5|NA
CASRITGTGFYEQYF
TGTGCCAGCAGGATCACCGGGACAGGGTTCTACGAGCAGTACTTC
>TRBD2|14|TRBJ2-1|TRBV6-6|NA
CASSRSGSVNEQFF
TGTGCCAGCAGCCGAAGCGGGAGCGTAAATGAGCAGTTCTTC
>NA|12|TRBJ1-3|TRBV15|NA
CATSGGRNTIYF
TGTGCCACCAGCGGGGGGAGAAACACCATATATTTT
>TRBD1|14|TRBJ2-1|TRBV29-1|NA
CSVPRDRLYNEQFF
TGCAGCGTTCCCCGGGACAGGCTCTACAATGAGCAGTTCTTC
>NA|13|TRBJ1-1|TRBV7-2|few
CASSFGGSTEAFF
TGTGCCAGCAGCTTTGGGGGTTCGACTGAAGCTTTCTTT
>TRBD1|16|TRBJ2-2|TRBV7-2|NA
CASSSGQGRGTGELFF
TGTGCCAGCAGCTCGGGACAGGGGAGGGGCACCGGGGAGCTGTTTTTT
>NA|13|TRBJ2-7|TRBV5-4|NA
CASSRLGSYEQYF
TGTGCCAGCTCCAGACTAGGCTCCTACGAGCAGTACTTC
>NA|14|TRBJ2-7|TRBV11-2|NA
CASSSHSETYEQYF
TGTGCCAGCAGCTCCCATTCCGAGACCTACGAGCAGTACTTC
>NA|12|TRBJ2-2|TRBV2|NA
CASRLDTGELFF
TGTGCCAGCAGGCTGGACACCGGGGAGCTGTTTTTT
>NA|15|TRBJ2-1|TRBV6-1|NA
CASSEGFRGANEQFF
TGTGCCAGCAGTGAAGGATTTCGGGGGGCCAATGAGCAGTTCTTC
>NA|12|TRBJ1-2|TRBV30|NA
CAWRTNLYGYTF
TGTGCCTGGAGAACAAATCTCTATGGCTACACCTTC
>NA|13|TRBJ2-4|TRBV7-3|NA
CASSSLAKNIQYF
TGTGCCAGCAGCTCCTTAGCCAAAAACATTCAGTACTTC
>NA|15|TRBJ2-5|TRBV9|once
CASSAHPGRAETQYF
TGTGCCAGCAGCGCCCACCCGGGAAGGGCAGAGACCCAGTACTTC
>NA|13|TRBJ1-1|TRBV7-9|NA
CASSSRGVSEAFF
TGTGCCAGCAGCTCAAGAGGGGTGTCCGAAGCTTTCTTT
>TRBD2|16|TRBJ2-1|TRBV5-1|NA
CASRLSGLAGVDEQFF
TGCGCCAGCAGACTAAGTGGACTAGCGGGGGTGGATGAGCAGTTCTTC
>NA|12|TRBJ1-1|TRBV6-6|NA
CASSQSDTEAFF
TGTGCCAGCAGTCAAAGTGACACTGAAGCTTTCTTT
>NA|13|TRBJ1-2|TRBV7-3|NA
CASSPLDGHGYTF
TGTGCCAGCAGCCCACTGGACGGACATGGCTACACCTTC
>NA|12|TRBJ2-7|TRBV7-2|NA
CASRGDSYEQYF
TGTGCCAGTAGGGGGGACTCCTACGAGCAGTACTTC
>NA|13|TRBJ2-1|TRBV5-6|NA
CASRDSNNNEQFF
TGTGCCAGCAGGGACAGCAATAACAATGAGCAGTTCTTC
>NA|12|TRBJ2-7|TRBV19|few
CASRGGTYEQYF
TGTGCCAGTAGGGGCGGTACCTACGAGCAGTACTTC
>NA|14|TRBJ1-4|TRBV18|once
CASSPFRGDEKLFF
TGTGCCAGCTCACCATTCAGGGGCGATGAAAAACTGTTTTTT
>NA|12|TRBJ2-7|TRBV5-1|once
CASSLSGTEQYF
TGCGCCAGCAGCTTGTCAGGAACCGAGCAGTACTTC
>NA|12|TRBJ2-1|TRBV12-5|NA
CASGLGYNEQFF
TGTGCTAGTGGATTGGGATACAATGAGCAGTTCTTC
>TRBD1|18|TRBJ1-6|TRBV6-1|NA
CASSVTDRGHTYNSPLHF
TGTGCCAGCAGTGTAACGGACAGGGGGCACACCTATAATTCACCCCTCCACTTT
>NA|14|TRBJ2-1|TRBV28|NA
CASSFRDHGDEQFF
TGTGCCAGCAGTTTTAGAGACCATGGGGATGAGCAGTTCTTC
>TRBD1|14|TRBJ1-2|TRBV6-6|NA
CASSYLQGVYGYTF
TGTGCCAGCAGTTATCTACAGGGGGTCTATGGCTACACCTTC
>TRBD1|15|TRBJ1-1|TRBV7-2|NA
CASSSLGTGFTEAFF
TGTGCCAGCAGCTCCCTCGGGACAGGGTTCACTGAAGCTTTCTTT
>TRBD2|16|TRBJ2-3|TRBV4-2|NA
CASSQEVTAGADTQYF
TGTGCCAGCAGCCAAGAAGTGACAGCGGGAGCAGATACGCAGTATTTT
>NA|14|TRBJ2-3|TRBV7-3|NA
CASSRTGGTDTQYF
TGTGCCAGCAGCCGGACCGGCGGCACAGATACGCAGTATTTT
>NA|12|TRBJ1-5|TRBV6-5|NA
CASSILGGPQHF
TGTGCCAGCAGTATCCTCGGGGGGCCCCAGCATTTT
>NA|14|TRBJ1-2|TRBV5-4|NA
CASSLGGRNYGYTF
TGTGCCAGCAGCTTGGGGGGACGGAACTATGGCTACACCTTC
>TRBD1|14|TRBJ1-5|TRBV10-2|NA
CASSEQGASQPQHF
TGCGCCAGCAGTGAACAGGGGGCAAGTCAGCCCCAGCATTTT
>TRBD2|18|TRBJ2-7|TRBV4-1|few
CASSQDAGLAGINYEQYF
TGCGCCAGCAGCCAAGATGCGGGACTAGCGGGGATTAATTACGAGCAGTACTTC
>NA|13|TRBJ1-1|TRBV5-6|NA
CASSANRATEAFF
TGTGCCAGCAGCGCAAACAGGGCCACTGAAGCTTTCTTT
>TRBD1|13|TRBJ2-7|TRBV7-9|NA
CASSRQGADEQYF
TGTGCCAGCAGCCGGCAGGGGGCCGACGAGCAGTACTTC
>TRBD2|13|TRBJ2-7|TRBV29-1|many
CSVNEAGADEQYF
TGCAGCGTCAATGAAGCGGGAGCGGACGAGCAGTACTTC
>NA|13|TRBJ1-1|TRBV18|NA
CASSPGQITEAFF
TGTGCCAGCTCACCAGGACAGATCACTGAAGCTTTCTTT
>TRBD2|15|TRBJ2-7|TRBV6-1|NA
CASSEARGSPYEQYF
TGTGCCAGCAGTGAAGCGCGGGGGTCCCCCTACGAGCAGTACTTC
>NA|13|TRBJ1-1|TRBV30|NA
CAWRKGSFTEAFF
TGTGCCTGGAGAAAGGGAAGCTTCACTGAAGCTTTCTTT
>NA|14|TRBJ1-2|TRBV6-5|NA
CASSYSTRGNGYTF
TGTGCCAGCAGTTACTCGACCAGGGGTAATGGCTACACCTTC
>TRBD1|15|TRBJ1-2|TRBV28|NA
CASKEGQGAVYGYTF
TGTGCCAGCAAAGAGGGACAGGGGGCGGTCTATGGCTACACCTTC
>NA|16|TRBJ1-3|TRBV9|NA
CASSVAGSSSGNTIYF
TGTGCCAGCAGCGTAGCCGGCTCGAGCTCTGGAAACACCATATATTTT
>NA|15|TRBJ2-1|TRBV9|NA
CASSPRSHSYNEQFF
TGTGCCAGCAGCCCCCGTTCGCATTCCTACAATGAGCAGTTCTTC
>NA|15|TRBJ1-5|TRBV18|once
CASSTGDRGTQPQHF
TGTGCCAGCTCAACGGGTGACCGAGGGACTCAGCCCCAGCATTTT
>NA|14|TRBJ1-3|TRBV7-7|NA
CASSLSGGSDTIYF
TGTGCCAGCAGCTTATCGGGAGGGAGCGACACCATATATTTT
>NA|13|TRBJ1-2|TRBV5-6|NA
CASSLESRYGYTF
TGTGCCAGCAGTCTGGAGTCCCGCTATGGCTACACCTTC
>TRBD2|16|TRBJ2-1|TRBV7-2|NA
CASSPPGLAGWNEQFF
TGTGCCAGCAGCCCCCCGGGACTAGCAGGTTGGAATGAGCAGTTCTTC